A single sample gave rise to the 20 T cell receptor beta chains below, sequenced in a study of T cells in Graves' hyperthyroidism and ophthalmopathy. Using RNA transcripts as the source, TCR beta CDR3 regions were amplified. Carried out on the TCR CDR3, a first-round RT-PCR used the HTBI primer set. TCRdb analysed the multiplex PCR reads with MiXCR anew, one entry per CDR3 protein. This table has approximately 710,000 distinct CDR3 sequences, approximately 15% appearing once. The sample taken for sequencing was blood. Receptor source: a man aged 45-60 years with Graves' hyperthyroidism.

In its sample, this clonotype was seen many times. The CDR3 DNA sequence: TGCAGCGTTGAAGAAGCGGGAGGAGATACGCAGTATTTT. Its protein product is CSVEEAGGDTQYF. This rearrangement joins TRBV29-1 to TRBJ2-3; 9 nucleotides line up with TRBD2. From germline, CDR1 is SQVTM and CDR2 ANQGSEA. The CDR3 consists of 13 residues. With 0 bases clipped from V and 5 bases from J, the junction kept 0 bases outside the gene matches.

J is TRBJ1-4 and V is TRBV29-1; 7 bases align to TRBD1. Trimming took 6 bases from V and 4 from J; bases not matched to a gene: 8. CDR3 length: 14 amino acids. Germline assignment: CDR1 SQVTM and CDR2 ANQGSEA. The DNA for the CDR3 is TGCAGCGTCGCCGGGACAGAAGATAATGAAAAACTGTTTTTT. It translates to CSVAGTEDNEKLFF.

The chain links TRBV29-1 to TRBJ2-3; TRBD2 is a possible D gene (5 bases). CDR1 and CDR2 from the germline V gene are SQVTM and ANQGSEA. This CDR3 is built from 15 residues. V was trimmed by 1 base and J by 3 bases, leaving 14 bases between them. The CDR3 reads CSVEVGGGGTDTQYF. The DNA for the CDR3 is TGCAGCGTTGAAGTAGGCGGAGGAGGAACAGATACGCAGTATTTT.

The chain employs TRBV9 and TRBJ2-2; 9 nucleotides line up with TRBD2. V was pared by 3 bases and J by 1 base, with 4 bases of the junction left unmatched. The CDR3 consists of 16 residues. From germline, CDR1 is SGDLS and CDR2 YYNGEE. The CDR3 is CASSDGTSRNTGELFF. The CDR3 DNA reads as TGTGCCAGCAGCGACGGGACTAGCAGGAACACCGGGGAGCTGTTTTTT.

A word on this clonotype: One end of the junction varies from germline; a read error may be responsible. This chain uses TRBV18 with TRBJ1-1, with D tentatively TRBD1 (6 bases). CDR1 is KGHSH and CDR2 is LQKENI in the germline V gene. The CDR3 loop spans 14 amino acids. The CDR3 bases are TGTGCCAGCTCATCACCCACAGGGTACACTGAAGCTTTCTTT. Amino acids: CASSSPTGYTEAFF.

The chain links TRBV27 to TRBJ2-7; D gene unclear. The CDR3 is 15 residues long. In germline, CDR1 is MNHEY, CDR2 SMNVEV (reference sequence). Trimming pared 0 bases from V and 3 bases from J, leaving 12 bases between. CDR3 nucleotides: TGTGCCAGCAGTTTATCCCCCCCCGGGTTCTACGAGCAGTACTTC. Protein: CASSLSPPGFYEQYF.

This clonotype was counted many times. The chain links TRBV28 to TRBJ1-2; D possibly corresponds to TRBD1 (5 bases). V lost 4 bases, J lost 0 bases, and 18 bases lay in between. Germline V CDR1 and CDR2: MDHEN, SYDVKM. The CDR3 contains 17 residues. The DNA of the CDR3 is TGTGCCAGCAGTTCGCAGGGTACAGGCTTGGCTAACTATGGCTACACCTTC. As protein: CASSSQGTGLANYGYTF.

The rearrangement uses TRBV29-1 and TRBJ2-1; TRBD1 matches 10 bases. Germline lookup yields CDR1 SQVTM and CDR2 ANQGSEA. The CDR3 is made up of 16 amino acids. The junction had 13 bases not matched to a gene; V was cut back by 6 bases and J by 5 bases. The CDR3, as DNA: TGCAGCGTCGCGGGGCCCGAGACAGGGGGCCACAATGAGCAGTTCTTC. It translates to CSVAGPETGGHNEQFF.

Ten or more counts support this clonotype. J is TRBJ2-1 and V is TRBV2; 9 bases are a match to TRBD2. Losses at the gene ends were 6 bases for V and 7 bases for J; bases not matched to a gene: 16. Germline V CDR1 and CDR2: SNHLY, FYNNEI. CDR3 length equals 17 residues. CDR3: CASRSDRGSGSLNEQFF. In DNA, the CDR3 is TGTGCCAGCAGAAGTGATCGGGGTAGCGGGAGCTTAAATGAGCAGTTCTTC. Complete variable domain (other parts from reference TRBV2 and TRBJ2-1): EPEVTQTPSHQVTQMGQEVILRCVPISNHLYFYWYRQILGQKVEFLVSFYNNEISEKSEIFDDQFSVERPDGSNFTLKIRSTKLEDSAMYFCASRSDRGSGSLNEQFFGPGTRLTVL.

This clonotype occurred many times. The V and J genes are TRBV5-1 and TRBJ1-6, with TRBD1 matching 8 bases. J gave up 11 bases and V 0 bases, and 7 bases lay outside the gene matches. The V gene's germline CDR1 is SGHRS and CDR2 YFSETQ. The length of the CDR3 is 15 residues. The DNA for the CDR3 is TGCGCCAGCAGCTTGGCCGTCAGGGGGCTGGCACCCCTCCACTTT. It specifies CASSLAVRGLAPLHF.

The chain employs TRBV7-9 and TRBJ2-6; 11 nucleotides align to TRBD2. In germline, CDR1 is SEHNR, CDR2 FQNEAQ (reference sequence). J gave up 2 bases and V 9 bases, and 3 bases lay outside the gene matches. The CDR3 extends over 15 amino acids. Here the CDR3 reads CASETSGTGANVLTF. CDR3 sequence (DNA): TGTGCCAGTGAGACTAGCGGGACTGGGGCCAACGTCCTGACTTTC.

This clonotype was counted ten times or more. The genes are TRBV7-9 and TRBJ2-7, with TRBD2 matching over 11 bases. The CDR3 runs 14 residues. Germline V lookup: CDR1 SEHNR, CDR2 FQNEAQ (reference sequence). Trimming cost V 3 bases and J 6 bases; bases outside gene matches: 4. This CDR3 is CASSLTGLAAEQYF. The CDR3 DNA follows: TGTGCCAGCAGCTTGACGGGACTAGCGGCCGAGCAGTACTTC.

This clonotype has ten or more counts. The chain recombines TRBV28 with TRBJ1-6; TRBD1 matches 9 bases. Germline-derived CDR1 and CDR2 are MDHEN and SYDVKM. CDR3 length: 15 residues. After removal of 6 bases from V and 7 bases from J, the junction contained 7 bases not matched to a gene. CDR3 in DNA: TGTGCCAGCAGGAGCGGGACAGGGCGAAATTCACCCCTCCACTTT. Translated: CASRSGTGRNSPLHF.

This clonotype was seen only a few times. The V gene is TRBV10-1, the J gene TRBJ2-1, with 15 bases identical to TRBD2. CDR1 and CDR2 (germline): WNHNN, SYGVQD (reference sequence). This CDR3 comprises 19 residues. The trim removed 5 bases at V and 4 bases at J, leaving 12 bases unmatched. CDR3 sequence (DNA): TGCGCCAGCAGTCCCGGGACTAGCGGGAGGACAGGGGGTTACAATGAGCAGTTCTTC. This gives the protein CASSPGTSGRTGGYNEQFF.

This clonotype was seen repeatedly, ten times or more. The rearrangement joins TRBV7-9 to TRBJ2-7, with D hard to call. V lost 5 bases, J lost 4 bases, and 9 bases lay in between. This CDR3 contains 12 residues. Per germline, CDR1 SEHNR and CDR2 FQNEAQ (reference sequence). The CDR3 DNA reads as TGTGCCAGCAGCCCTAATGATTACGAGCAGTACTTC. It yields the protein CASSPNDYEQYF.

This clonotype was seen ten or more times. The gene calls are TRBV12-3 or TRBV12-4 and TRBJ1-1; a possible D gene is TRBD1 (6 bases). Trimming took 3 bases from V and 4 from J, leaving 21 bases between them. The CDR3 runs 17 residues. The CDR3: CASSFGGPERLITEAFF. For the CDR3, the DNA is TGTGCCAGCAGTTTTGGGGGGCCTGAGAGGCTAATCACTGAAGCTTTCTTT.

This clonotype was observed a few times. The chain employs TRBV7-2 and TRBJ2-7; D not resolved. Germline CDR1 and CDR2: SGHTA and FQGNSA. The CDR3 length is 16 residues. With 2 bases removed from V and 4 bases from J, the gap between germline ends came to 18 bases. This chain's CDR3 is CASSLSVQSASYEQYF. Written as DNA, the CDR3 is TGTGCCAGCAGCTTATCCGTACAGAGCGCCTCATACGAGCAGTACTTC.

V gene TRBV18 combines with J gene TRBJ2-6; D unresolved. V was clipped by 5 bases and J by 4 bases, with 6 bases between them. The germline CDR1 and CDR2 sequences are KGHSH and LQKENI. This CDR3 has 13 amino acids. CDR3 in DNA: TGTGCCAGCTCAGTTGGCGGGGCCAACGTCCTGACTTTC. Its protein is CASSVGGANVLTF. Variable domain in full (rest from reference TRBV18 and TRBJ2-6): NAGVMQNPRHLVRRRGQEARLRCSPMKGHSHVYWYRQLPEEGLKFMVYLQKENIIDESGMPKERFSAEFPKEGPSILRIQQVVRGDSAAYFCASSVGGANVLTFGAGSRLTVL.

V and J are TRBV5-1 and TRBJ1-1; the D is unclear. Germline CDR1 reads SGHRS; CDR2 reads YFSETQ. This CDR3 comprises 15 residues. The ends were cut back, 1 base at V and 0 bases at J, with 10 bases in the middle. The CDR3 nucleotides read TGCGCCAGCAGCTTGCTCGGGGAGATGAACACTGAAGCTTTCTTT. Translated: CASSLLGEMNTEAFF.

This chain joins TRBV5-1 and TRBJ1-1; D unclear. The CDR3 has 12 amino acids. V shed 1 base and J shed 6 bases, with 7 bases lying between them. CDR1 and CDR2 from the germline V gene are SGHRS and YFSETQ. The DNA of the CDR3 is TGCGCCAGCAGCTTGAATGGCCCTGAAGCTTTCTTT. Its translation is CASSLNGPEAFF. The full variable domain, its missing parts supplied by reference TRBV5-1 and TRBJ1-1, is KAGVTQTPRYLIKTRGQQVTLSCSPISGHRSVSWYQQTPGQGLQFLFEYFSETQRNKGNFPGRFSGRQFSNSRSEMNVSTLELGDSALYLCASSLNGPEAFFGQGTRLTVV.